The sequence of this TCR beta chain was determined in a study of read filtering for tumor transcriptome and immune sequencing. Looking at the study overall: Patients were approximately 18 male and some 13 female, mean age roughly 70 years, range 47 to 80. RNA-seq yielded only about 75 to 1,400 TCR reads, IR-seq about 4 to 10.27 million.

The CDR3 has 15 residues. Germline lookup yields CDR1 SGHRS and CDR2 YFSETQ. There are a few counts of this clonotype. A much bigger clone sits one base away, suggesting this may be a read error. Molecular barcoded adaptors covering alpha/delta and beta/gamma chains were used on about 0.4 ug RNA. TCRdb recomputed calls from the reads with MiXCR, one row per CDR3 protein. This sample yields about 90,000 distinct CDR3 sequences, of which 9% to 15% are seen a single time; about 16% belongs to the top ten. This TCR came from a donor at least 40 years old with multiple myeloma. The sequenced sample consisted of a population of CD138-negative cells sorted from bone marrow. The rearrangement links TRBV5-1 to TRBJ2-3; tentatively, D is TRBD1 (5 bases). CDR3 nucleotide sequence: TGCACCAGCCGCCCAACCCCTCTGACAGAAGATACGCAGTATTTT. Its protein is CTSRPTPLTEDTQYF.